In this sample, the clone carrying this TCR beta chain turned up many times. TCRdb reanalysed the 5' RACE reads using MiXCR and keeps one entry per CDR3 protein. In the table there are 25,000 to 35,000 distinct CDR3 sequences, roughly 4.6% of which are singletons. This sample was taken from a study of early T cells in non-severe SARS-CoV-2 infection. This CDR3 region has 15 residues. Germline trimming cut 1 base from V and 3 bases from J; bases unmatched to any gene: 3. Germline CDR1 and CDR2: SGHVS and FNYEAQ. Sample: whole blood, taken at baseline. The TCR sequence derives from an adult who was a healthcare worker with PCR-confirmed SARS-CoV-2 infection or an uninfected control (not recorded which). The chain combines TRBV7-6 with TRBJ1-2, with TRBD1 matching over 9 bases. Here the CDR3 DNA reads TGTGCCAGCAGCTTAGGACAGGGGGGTGACTATGGCTACACCTTC. It specifies CASSLGQGGDYGYTF.